The clone carrying this T cell receptor beta chain came up a few times. Antigen unknown. This record comes from a study of T cells after yellow fever vaccination. Overall study findings and caveats: A small proportion of clonotypes was detected in both the CD4 and CD8 compartments.

The CDR3 has 15 residues. Germline loops: CDR1 MNHEY, CDR2 SMNVEV (reference sequence). V lost 7 bases, J lost 6 bases, and 10 bases stayed unmatched. TCRdb reanalysed the 5' RACE reads using MiXCR and keeps one entry per CDR3 protein. The sample yields 150,000 to 200,000 distinct CDR3 sequences, about a tenth seen once. The specimen was CD8+ T cells sorted from PBMCs, collected 45 days after the yellow fever booster vaccination. This rearrangement joins TRBV27 to TRBJ2-1; TRBD2 matches at 9 bases. This TCR derives from a man aged 18 to 29 who received the YFV17D yellow fever vaccine. The CDR3 DNA reads as TGTGCCAGCAATATGGGACTAGCAGAACTCAATGAGCAGTTCTTC. Residues: CASNMGLAELNEQFF.